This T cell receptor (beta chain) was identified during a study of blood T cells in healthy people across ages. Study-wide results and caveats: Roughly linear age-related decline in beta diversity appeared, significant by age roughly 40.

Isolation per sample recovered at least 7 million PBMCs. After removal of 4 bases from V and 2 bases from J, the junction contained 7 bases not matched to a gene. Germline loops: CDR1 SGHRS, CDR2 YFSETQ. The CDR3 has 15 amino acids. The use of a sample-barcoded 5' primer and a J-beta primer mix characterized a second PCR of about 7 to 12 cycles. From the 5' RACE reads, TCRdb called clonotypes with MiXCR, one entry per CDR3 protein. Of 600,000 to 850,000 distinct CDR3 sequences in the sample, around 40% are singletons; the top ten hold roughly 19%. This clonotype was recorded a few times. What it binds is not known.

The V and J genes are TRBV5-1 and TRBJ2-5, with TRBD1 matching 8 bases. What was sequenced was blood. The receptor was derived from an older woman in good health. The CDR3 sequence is CASSPGTGFQETQYF. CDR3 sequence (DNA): TGCGCCAGCAGCCCCGGGACAGGCTTTCAAGAGACCCAGTACTTC.